This T cell receptor (beta chain) was recovered during a study of blood T cells in healthy people across ages. A note on this clonotype: No antigen is known for it.

The V gene lost 6 bases and the J gene lost 11 bases, with 22 bases spanning the gap. The CDR3 runs 14 residues. From germline, CDR1 is MNHEY and CDR2 SVGAGI. PCR was performed a second time for roughly 7 to 12 cycles using a sample-barcoded 5' primer and a J-beta primer mix. Each cDNA molecule was tagged by a template-switch adaptor that had 12 random nucleotides. Using its own MiXCR run on the 5' RACE reads, TCRdb lists one record per CDR3 protein. The sample consists of 1 million or so distinct CDR3 sequences, less than 50% of them appearing once. Isolation recovered at least 6.5 million PBMCs from every sample. Overall study results and limits: Long-lived donors had more naive CD4+ cells and higher diversity than aged donors.

The receptor comes from a woman aged 55-75 years in good health. The sample taken for sequencing was blood. The V and J genes are TRBV6-5 and TRBJ2-5, with D possibly TRBD2 on 5 matching bases. The CDR3 coding sequence is TGTGCCAGCAGCCCCCCCGGTGGGAGAGGTGAGCAGTACTTC. Translation: CASSPPGGRGEQYF.